The 30 T cell receptor beta chains below come from one sample, sequenced in a study of cytomegalovirus exposure and HLA in healthy donors. The PCR made use of 60 Vbeta and 13 Jbeta primers. Sequencing used immunoSEQ multiplex PCR; TCRdb keeps in-frame clones, though not all of them. The sample contains some 170,000 clones, 75% to 85% of which appear only once. The sample comprised PBMCs. The receptors were sampled from a woman aged 55-70 years in good health and CMV-seropositive.

In the case of this clone: Other DNA sequences within the sample encode an identical CDR3. J is TRBJ2-3 and V is TRBV5-1; 11 nucleotides line up with TRBD1. The length of the CDR3 is 15 residues. V shed 3 bases, J shed 3 bases, and the junction held 3 bases outside the gene matches. The germline CDR1 and CDR2 sequences are SGHRS and YFSETQ. The CDR3 loop reads CASSSGQGATDTQYF. In DNA, the CDR3 is TGCGCCAGCAGCTCTGGACAGGGGGCGACAGATACGCAGTATTTT.

This clone was counted a few times. The chain is built from TRBV5-1 and TRBJ2-3; TRBD2 aligns across 8 bases. From germline, CDR1 is SGHRS and CDR2 YFSETQ. The CDR3 runs to 14 residues. V was pared by 0 bases and J by 4 bases, with 1 base of the junction left unmatched. In DNA, the CDR3 is TGCGCCAGCAGCTTGGACGGGGGGGCAGATACGCAGTATTTT. Protein: CASSLDGGADTQYF.

The V and J genes are TRBV18 and TRBJ2-7, with D possibly TRBD1 on 6 matching bases. The germline CDR1 and CDR2 sequences are KGHSH and LQKENI. The V end was cut by 2 bases, the J end by 1 base, with 12 bases between. The CDR3 has 15 residues. CDR3 coding DNA: TGTGCCAGCTCACCAGGTGCAGGGGTGTCCTACGAGCAGTACTTC. Its protein is CASSPGAGVSYEQYF.

V gene TRBV9 combines with J gene TRBJ2-5, with 7 nucleotides matching TRBD2. The V gene's germline CDR1 is SGDLS and CDR2 YYNGEE. The CDR3 spans 14 residues. V was clipped by 3 bases and J by 5 bases; unmatched bases: 7. The CDR3 is CASSGGGTLETQYF. The CDR3 region has the DNA TGTGCCAGCAGCGGGGGAGGGACGTTGGAGACCCAGTACTTC. The full variable domain, completed using reference TRBV9 and TRBJ2-5, is DSGVTQTPKHLITATGQRVTLRCSPRSGDLSVYWYQQSLDQGLQFLIQYYNGEERAKGNILERFSAQQFPDLHSELNLSSLELGDSALYFCASSGGGTLETQYFGPGTRLLVL.

V and J are TRBV27 and TRBJ2-1; D is perhaps TRBD2 (5 bases). The germline CDR1 and CDR2 sequences are MNHEY and SMNVEV (reference sequence). Trimming shortened V by 5 bases and J by 6 bases, and 20 bases separated the two germline ends. The CDR3 has 16 residues. The CDR3 region has the DNA TGTGCCAGCAGTGAGCGGCTGACGGCCCTGGGCAATGAGCAGTTCTTC. This sequence encodes CASSERLTALGNEQFF.

The V and J genes are TRBV11-2 and TRBJ2-3; D possibly corresponds to TRBD2 (5 bases). Germline CDR1 is SGHAT and CDR2 is FQNNGV. This CDR3 is built from 13 residues. Between the trimmed V and J ends, which lost 5 bases and 4 bases, there was a span of 10 bases. CDR3 sequence reads: CASSRRVPDTQYF. In nucleotides, the CDR3 is TGTGCCAGCAGCCGGCGGGTGCCAGATACGCAGTATTTT.

Comment on this clone: At one end the junction does not follow the germline gene, possibly because of a read error. The gene calls are TRBV30 and TRBJ2-6; tentatively, D is TRBD2 (6 bases). Per germline, CDR1 GTSNPN and CDR2 SVGIG (reference sequence). The CDR3 length is 17 residues. CDR3 region: CAWRWPGTPSGANGLTF. In DNA, the CDR3 is TGTGCCTGGAGGTGGCCGGGGACTCCGTCTGGGGCCAACGGCCTGACTTTC.

J is TRBJ2-1 and V is TRBV30; no firm D call. From germline, CDR1 is GTSNPN and CDR2 SVGIG (reference sequence). This CDR3 has 13 residues. V was shortened by 2 bases and J by 1 base, with 6 bases between the two germline ends. In DNA form, the CDR3 reads TGTGCCTGGAGTCCCTTTTCCTACAATGAGCAGTTCTTC. This translates into CAWSPFSYNEQFF.

This clone was seen more than once but under ten times. The CDR3 protein is CASAWRTSVYNEQFF. The CDR3 DNA reads TGTGCCAGCGCCTGGCGGACTAGCGTTTACAATGAGCAGTTCTTC. The chain employs TRBV11-3 and TRBJ2-1, with 9 bases lining up with TRBD2. Germline CDR1 SGHNT, CDR2 YENEEA. The CDR3 is 15 amino acids. V trimming: 8 bases; J trimming: 4 bases; junction bases outside the gene matches: 9.

The rearrangement uses TRBV7-6 and TRBJ2-4; D possibly corresponds to TRBD1 (6 bases). The CDR3 extends over 19 amino acids. Deletions cut 1 base from V and 0 bases from J, with 19 bases between. The germline CDR1 and CDR2 sequences are SGHVS and FNYEAQ. The CDR3 nucleotides are TGTGCCAGCAGCTTAGGAAGGGCCCGACAGGTTCTAGCCAAAAACATTCAGTACTTC. Its protein product is CASSLGRARQVLAKNIQYF.

A remark on this clone: The sample contains more than one DNA sequence encoding this CDR3. This chain links TRBV18 with TRBJ2-1; 12 positions agree with TRBD2. The CDR3 covers 15 residues. Germline loops: CDR1 KGHSH, CDR2 LQKENI. V trimming: 3 bases; J trimming: 8 bases; junction bases outside the gene matches: 5. The CDR3 reads CASSPSSGGAYEQFF. As DNA, the CDR3 is TGTGCCAGCTCACCTTCTAGCGGGGGGGCCTATGAGCAGTTCTTC.

This sequence joins TRBV28 and TRBJ1-1; the match to TRBD1 covers 8 bases. Per germline, CDR1 MDHEN and CDR2 SYDVKM. With V trimmed by 1 base and J by 7 bases, 2 bases remained unmatched. The CDR3 is 13 amino acids. CDR3 coding DNA: TGTGCCAGCAGTTTATTACAGGGGGATGAAGCTTTCTTT. Encoded protein: CASSLLQGDEAFF.

The gene calls are TRBV7-9 and TRBJ1-4, with a weak D call TRBD1 (6 bases). Germline V gives CDR1 SEHNR, CDR2 FQNEAQ (reference sequence). The CDR3 consists of 16 residues. Trimming shortened V by 4 bases and J by 4 bases, and 16 bases separated the two germline ends. The CDR3 reads CASSSPGGANNEKLFF. DNA for the CDR3: TGTGCCAGCAGCTCACCCGGGGGGGCCAATAATGAAAAACTGTTTTTT. The whole variable domain, remainder taken from reference TRBV7-9 and TRBJ1-4, is DTGVSQNPRHKITKRGQNVTFRCDPISEHNRLYWYRQTLGQGPEFLTYFQNEAQLEKSRLLSDRFSAERPKGSFSTLEIQRTEQGDSAMYLCASSSPGGANNEKLFFGSGTQLSVL.

The chain links TRBV30 to TRBJ2-3, with 14 bases matching TRBD2. Trimming took 3 bases from V and 2 from J; bases not matched to a gene: 13. CDR1 and CDR2 (germline): GTSNPN, SVGIG (reference sequence). This CDR3 has 19 amino acids. For the CDR3, the DNA is TGTGCCTGGAGCTCCCGGACTAGCGGGAGGCCCGAGATCACAGATACGCAGTATTTT. The encoded protein is CAWSSRTSGRPEITDTQYF.

The genes are TRBV2 and TRBJ2-7, with 9 bases aligning to TRBD1. With V trimmed by 6 bases and J by 3 bases, 6 bases remained unmatched. Germline CDR1 SNHLY, CDR2 FYNNEI. There are 14 residues in the CDR3. The CDR3: CASSPGTGNYEQYF. CDR3 DNA: TGTGCCAGCAGCCCCGGGACAGGGAACTACGAGCAGTACTTC. Full variable domain (rest looked up from reference TRBV2 and TRBJ2-7): EPEVTQTPSHQVTQMGQEVILRCVPISNHLYFYWYRQILGQKVEFLVSFYNNEISEKSEIFDDQFSVERPDGSNFTLKIRSTKLEDSAMYFCASSPGTGNYEQYFGPGTRLTVT.

The gene calls are TRBV5-1 and TRBJ2-1; 7 nucleotides align to TRBD2. The CDR3 is made up of 16 amino acids. Germline trimming cut 2 bases from V and 3 bases from J; bases unmatched to any gene: 8. The germline CDR1 and CDR2 sequences are SGHRS and YFSETQ. The CDR3 here is CASSLNGLEVYNEQFF. The CDR3 DNA is TGCGCCAGCAGCTTAAATGGACTAGAGGTCTACAATGAGCAGTTCTTC.

The chain has TRBV27 and TRBJ1-5; D possibly corresponds to TRBD1 (6 bases). CDR1 MNHEY and CDR2 SMNVEV come from the germline V gene (reference sequence). Trimming took 5 bases from V and 3 from J, leaving 11 bases between them. The CDR3 is made up of 14 amino acids. The CDR3 loop reads CASSRNRDNQPQHF. The CDR3 nucleotides read TGTGCCAGCAGTCGTAACAGGGACAATCAGCCCCAGCATTTT.

A note on this clone: The junction does not match germline at one end; this may be a read error. The chain links TRBV7-8 to TRBJ2-1; D is possibly TRBD1 (5 bases). Germline CDR1 and CDR2: SGHVS and FQNEAQ. The CDR3 has 16 residues. This CDR3 is CTSSARWGGRSNEQFF. Here the CDR3 DNA reads TGTACCAGCAGCGCGAGATGGGGCGGAAGGTCGAATGAGCAGTTCTTC.

J is TRBJ2-7 and V is TRBV4-1; TRBD1 aligns across 9 bases. Germline V lookup: CDR1 MGHRA, CDR2 YSYEKL. The CDR3 extends over 15 amino acids. V lost 4 bases, J lost 0 bases, and 4 bases stayed unmatched. CDR3 protein: CASSPGQGTSYEQYF. DNA of the CDR3: TGCGCCAGCAGCCCCGGACAGGGGACCTCCTACGAGCAGTACTTC.

The rearrangement links TRBV4-3 to TRBJ1-1, with a possible D match to TRBD1 (5 bases). The V gene's germline CDR1 is LGHNA and CDR2 YSLEER. There are 15 residues in the CDR3. The V and J ends lost 0 bases and 4 bases respectively, with 12 bases between them. The CDR3 coding sequence is TGCGCCAGCAGCCAAGATCTCGCAGGGATCACTGAAGCTTTCTTT. Translating it yields CASSQDLAGITEAFF.

CDR3 coding DNA: TGTGCCAGCAGGAGGAACACAGATACGCAGTATTTT. It codes for CASRRNTDTQYF. The chain links TRBV2 to TRBJ2-3; D not resolved. CDR3 length: 12 residues. Trimming pared 6 bases from V and 2 bases from J, leaving 6 bases between. Per germline, CDR1 SNHLY and CDR2 FYNNEI.

This sequence joins TRBV4-2 and TRBJ2-5, with 11 bases lining up with TRBD2. CDR1 and CDR2 from the germline V gene are LGHNA and YNFKEQ. With 4 bases clipped from V and 1 base from J, the junction kept 8 bases outside the gene matches. This CDR3 is 17 amino acids long. The CDR3 bases are TGTGCCAGCAGCCCTCGACAACTAGCGGGAGCCCAAGAGACCCAGTACTTC. This codes for CASSPRQLAGAQETQYF.

Here the CDR3 DNA reads TGTGCCAGCAGTTACGCGACAGGGAGCTATGGCTACACCTTC. This gives the protein CASSYATGSYGYTF. The chain joins TRBV6-6 to TRBJ1-2; TRBD1 agrees at 7 bases. J lost 4 bases, V lost 2 bases, and 4 bases had no gene match. This CDR3 spans 14 amino acids. Looked up from germline, CDR1 is MNHNY and CDR2 is SVGAGI (reference sequence).

The V gene is TRBV28, the J gene TRBJ1-5, with D possibly TRBD1 on 5 matching bases. Germline CDR1 and CDR2: MDHEN and SYDVKM. V shed 7 bases and J shed 2 bases, with 12 bases lying between them. The CDR3 sequence is 14 residues long. CDR3 sequence reads: CASNGHSGNQPQHF. CDR3 bases: TGTGCCAGCAACGGACACTCAGGCAATCAGCCCCAGCATTTT.

The chain combines TRBV27 with TRBJ2-3; D unresolved. Deletions cut 4 bases from V and 2 bases from J, with 10 bases between. The CDR3 is made up of 14 amino acids. Looked up from germline, CDR1 is MNHEY and CDR2 is SMNVEV (reference sequence). In nucleotides, the CDR3 is TGTGCCAGCAGTTCGCTATTCCCCACAGATACGCAGTATTTT. Its translation is CASSSLFPTDTQYF.

The chain employs TRBV6-5 and TRBJ1-4; no clear D gene. This CDR3 contains 16 residues. In germline, CDR1 is MNHEY, CDR2 SVGAGI. V shed 0 bases and J shed 0 bases, with 8 bases lying between them. The CDR3 nucleotides read TGTGCCAGCAGTTACTCGCCAGTTGCAACTAATGAAAAACTGTTTTTT. Its translation: CASSYSPVATNEKLFF.

The V gene is TRBV7-6, the J gene TRBJ2-7; 7 nucleotides line up with TRBD1. The CDR3 contains 14 residues. Trimming removed 2 bases from V and 2 bases from J; junction bases left unmatched: 3. Germline values: CDR1 SGHVS, CDR2 FNYEAQ. The CDR3: CASSLSRGPYEQYF. CDR3 bases: TGTGCCAGCAGCTTAAGTAGGGGGCCCTACGAGCAGTACTTC. The whole variable domain, filled in from reference TRBV7-6 and TRBJ2-7, reads GAGVSQSPRYKVTKRGQDVALRCDPISGHVSLYWYRQALGQGPEFLTYFNYEAQQDKSGLPNDRFSAERPEGSISTLTIQRTEQRDSAMYRCASSLSRGPYEQYFGPGTRLTVT.

The sample holds one count of this clone. The chain carries TRBV19 and TRBJ2-1, with 11 bases matching TRBD2. The germline V gene has CDR1 LNHDA and CDR2 SQIVND (reference sequence). The CDR3 is 17 residues long. J was trimmed by 0 bases and V by 7 bases; bases with no gene match: 8. CDR3 loop: CASINSGRGRSYNEQFF. The CDR3 DNA sequence: TGTGCCAGTATAAATAGCGGGAGGGGGCGCTCCTACAATGAGCAGTTCTTC.

The CDR3 nucleotides read TGTGCCAGCAGTGCGGGGACAGCGAACTATGGCTACACCTTC. Protein product: CASSAGTANYGYTF. The genes are TRBV6-4 and TRBJ1-2, with 7 bases that match TRBD1. Per germline, CDR1 MRHNA and CDR2 SNTAGT. J gave up 2 bases and V 4 bases, and 4 bases lay outside the gene matches. CDR3 length: 14 residues.

The chain combines TRBV2 with TRBJ1-5, with 8 bases matching TRBD1. The V gene's germline CDR1 is SNHLY and CDR2 FYNNEI. V shed 3 bases and J 6 bases; nucleotides not matched to a gene: 10. The CDR3 sequence is 16 residues long. CDR3 sequence reads: CASSDLRQGTGQPQHF. The CDR3 nucleotides are TGTGCCAGCAGTGACTTGAGACAGGGGACCGGTCAGCCCCAGCATTTT.